These T cell receptor beta chains were read from a single sample in a study of T-cell reconstitution after alpha-beta-depleted transplantation in children. TCRdb independently ran MiXCR on the PCR reads; one entry per CDR3 protein. Among over 150,000 distinct CDR3 sequences listed, under 8.5% were seen once. Sequences were derived from PBMCs, sampled before TCRalphabeta/CD19-depleted stem cell transplant. The receptors here all came from a boy younger than 10 with acute lymphoblastic leukemia, due to receive a stem cell transplant. Each CDR3 is given with its conserved first and last residue. The D gene is left open where the match is weak. Clone size is stated in some rows and not others, as once, few, many or a class when expanded.

size	V	J	D	DNA	CDR3
many	TRBV7-6	TRBJ2-5	TRBD2	TGTGCCAGCAGCTTACAGCCAGCGGGAGGGCAGGAGACCCAGTACTTC	CASSLQPAGGQETQYF
-	TRBV7-2	TRBJ1-2	TRBD1	TGTGCCAGCAGCTCTGTTAAGACAGGGGGCGACTATGGCTACACCTTC	CASSSVKTGGDYGYTF
many	TRBV28	TRBJ1-2	-	TGTGCCAGCAGTTTTGGGTCCGGGAACTATGGCTACACCTTC	CASSFGSGNYGYTF
-	TRBV6-5	TRBJ2-7	TRBD1	TGTGCCAGCAGATACGGACAGGACAACTACGAGCAGTACTTC	CASRYGQDNYEQYF
few	TRBV7-9	TRBJ2-7	-	TGTGCCAGCAGCTTACCCGTCGGGCTCGGGGGCTACGAGCAGTACTTC	CASSLPVGLGGYEQYF
few	TRBV14	TRBJ2-3	TRBD2	TGTGCCAGCAGCCCGGGACTAGCGGGGGGCCAGACTAGCACAGATACGCAGTATTTT	CASSPGLAGGQTSTDTQYF
many	TRBV5-1	TRBJ2-7	-	TGCGCCAGCAGTGGGCCAACCTACTACGAGCAGTACTTC	CASSGPTYYEQYF
many	TRBV20-1	TRBJ1-1	-	TGCAGTGCCCCCTTCGGCACTGAAGCTTTCTTT	CSAPFGTEAFF
many	TRBV7-2	TRBJ2-3	-	TGTGCCAGCAGCCAAAACGCGCTTGGGGAGATAGCAGATACGCAGTATTTT	CASSQNALGEIADTQYF
many	TRBV2	TRBJ2-2	TRBD1	TGTGCCAGCAGCCCCCAGGGGGCTAACACCGGGGAGCTGTTTTTT	CASSPQGANTGELFF
many	TRBV4-2	TRBJ2-3	TRBD2	TGTGCCAGCAGCCGACCGACTAGCGGCACAGATACGCAGTATTTT	CASSRPTSGTDTQYF
-	TRBV20-1	TRBJ2-7	TRBD2	TGCAGTGCTAGGGCGGGAGGGCTACGGAACGAGCAGTACTTC	CSARAGGLRNEQYF
many	TRBV20-1	TRBJ2-5	-	TGCAGTGCCCACCCGGGAGAAGAGACCCAGTACTTC	CSAHPGEETQYF
many	TRBV11-2	TRBJ2-1	TRBD2	TGTGCCAGCAGCTTATTACAAGCGGGGGGATACAATGAGCAGTTCTTC	CASSLLQAGGYNEQFF
many	TRBV4-1	TRBJ2-2	-	TGCGCCAGCAGCCATACCGCTAGCACCGCGGAGCTGTTTTTT	CASSHTASTAELFF
many	TRBV28	TRBJ2-7	-	TGTGCCAGCAGTTTAAGCCCAAACGAGCAGTACTTC	CASSLSPNEQYF
many	TRBV7-2	TRBJ2-5	TRBD2	TGTGCCAGCAGCTTAGTGGCTAGCGGGAGGTGGCAAGAGACCCAGTACTTC	CASSLVASGRWQETQYF
few	TRBV20-1	TRBJ1-1	-	TGCAGTGCTAGAGAGTACGACCGGTCGGACACTGAAGCTTTCTTT	CSAREYDRSDTEAFF
many	TRBV5-5	TRBJ2-2	-	TGTGCCAGCAGTTTGCGACTTACGAACACCGGGGAGCTGTTTTTT	CASSLRLTNTGELFF
-	TRBV6-2/TRBV6-3	TRBJ2-1	TRBD2	TGTGCCAGCAAATGGGGGGGGGCCTACAATGAGCAGTTCTTC	CASKWGGAYNEQFF
many	TRBV5-1	TRBJ2-7	TRBD1	TGCGCCAGCAGCGCCGGGACAGGACGCGGCGAGCAGTACTTC	CASSAGTGRGEQYF
-	TRBV23-1	TRBJ1-5	-	TGCGCCAGCAGTCAATCGTGGGGAGGGAAGGGCAATCAGCCCCAGCATTTT	CASSQSWGGKGNQPQHF
few	TRBV4-1	TRBJ2-3	-	TGCGCCAGCAGCCAAGTTGGGGAGACAGATACGCAGTATTTT	CASSQVGETDTQYF
-	TRBV10-1	TRBJ2-1	TRBD2	TGCGCCACCGCGAAATTAGCGGGGCCTTCCTACAATGAGCAGTTCTTC	CATAKLAGPSYNEQFF
many	TRBV15	TRBJ1-3	-	TGTGCCACCAGCAGAGTGGGTCCGGGGAACACCATATATTTT	CATSRVGPGNTIYF
many	TRBV5-1	TRBJ1-1	-	TGCGCCAGCAGCTTGGTGGGCGCCGCTGAAGCTTTCTTT	CASSLVGAAEAFF
few	TRBV11-2	TRBJ2-1	TRBD2	TGTGCCAGCACCTCAGAGACAGCGGGGGCCTACAATGAGCAGTTCTTC	CASTSETAGAYNEQFF
many	TRBV3-1	TRBJ2-7	TRBD2	TGTGCCAGCAGCCCCCGGAATAGCGGGAGGCTGAGATCCCCCTACGAGCAGTACTTC	CASSPRNSGRLRSPYEQYF
many	TRBV6-5	TRBJ2-1	TRBD2	TGTGCCAGCAGTTATTTAGCGGGGGGAGTCGGTGAGCAGTTCTTC	CASSYLAGGVGEQFF
many	TRBV10-3	TRBJ1-2	-	TGTGCCATCAGGTCAGGGAACTATGGCTACACCTTC	CAIRSGNYGYTF
few	TRBV12-3/TRBV12-4	TRBJ1-1	-	TGTGCCAGCACCTACCTTCTAGTGGGAATTGAAGCTTTCTTT	CASTYLLVGIEAFF
-	TRBV6-2/TRBV6-3	TRBJ2-1	TRBD2	TGTGCCAGCAGTTACACCGGGACTAGCGGGGGAAGGACCTACAATGAGCAGTTCTTC	CASSYTGTSGGRTYNEQFF
-	TRBV20-1	TRBJ2-3	TRBD2	TGCAGTGCTAGAGGTCTAGCGGGAGGGGGCACAGATACGCAGTATTTT	CSARGLAGGGTDTQYF
many	TRBV5-1	TRBJ2-7	TRBD1	TGCGCCAGCAGGGCGATTCCAGGGGGCACCTACGAGCAGTACTTC	CASRAIPGGTYEQYF
many	TRBV12-3/TRBV12-4	TRBJ1-1	-	TGTGCCAGCAGCTGGGAAGGGATGAACACTGAAGCTTTCTTT	CASSWEGMNTEAFF
many	TRBV15	TRBJ2-1	-	TGTGCCACCAGCACCGGACCTTACAATGAGCAGTTCTTC	CATSTGPYNEQFF
-	TRBV20-1	TRBJ2-1	TRBD2	TGCAGTGCTAGAGATGAGCGGGAGTCGGTGTACAATGAGCAGTTCTTC	CSARDERESVYNEQFF
many	TRBV29-1	TRBJ2-3	-	TGCAGCGTTGTGGGGGCCCCCGGTAGCACAGATACGCAGTATTTT	CSVVGAPGSTDTQYF
few	TRBV20-1	TRBJ1-2	-	TGCAGTGCTTACTTAGACTTGACCCAAGGCTACACCTTC	CSAYLDLTQGYTF
many	TRBV2	TRBJ2-5	-	TGTGCCAGCAGTGAAGAACGGGATGGGACCCAGTACTTC	CASSEERDGTQYF
many	TRBV20-1	TRBJ2-5	-	TGCAGTGCTAGAAACCGCAAGGCGACCCAGTACTTC	CSARNRKATQYF
many	TRBV15	TRBJ2-7	-	TGTGCCACCCGCAGAGATGTGTCAGACTTGTTCTACGAGCAGTACTTC	CATRRDVSDLFYEQYF